This record covers a single TCR beta chain. What it binds is not known. These data come from a study of blood T cells in healthy people across ages. Trimming took 4 bases from V and 15 from J, leaving 28 bases between them. The V gene's germline CDR1 is MGHRA and CDR2 YSYEKL. The CDR3 length is 16 residues. Study results and caveats: The unknown donor CMV status may have confounded expanded clonotype changes. It was held that the diversity estimates obtained from one million T cells were underestimates.

Isolated PBMCs totaled at least 7 million in each sample. A second about 6 to 12 cycle PCR used barcoded and J-beta primers. Via MiXCR, TCRdb re-called the 5' RACE reads, giving one row per CDR3 protein. This sample carries hundreds of thousands of distinct CDR3 sequences, more than 40% of them seen once, and the ten largest clones take about a fifth. Sequenced: blood. This chain links TRBV4-1 with TRBJ1-5; weak D call: TRBD1 (6 bases). This sequence originates from a man between 60 and 75 years old in good health. CDR3 in DNA: TGCGCCAGCAGCCGAAGTGCAGGGGTTGGGCCCAAGCCCTTGCATTTT. Its protein is CASSRSAGVGPKPLHF.